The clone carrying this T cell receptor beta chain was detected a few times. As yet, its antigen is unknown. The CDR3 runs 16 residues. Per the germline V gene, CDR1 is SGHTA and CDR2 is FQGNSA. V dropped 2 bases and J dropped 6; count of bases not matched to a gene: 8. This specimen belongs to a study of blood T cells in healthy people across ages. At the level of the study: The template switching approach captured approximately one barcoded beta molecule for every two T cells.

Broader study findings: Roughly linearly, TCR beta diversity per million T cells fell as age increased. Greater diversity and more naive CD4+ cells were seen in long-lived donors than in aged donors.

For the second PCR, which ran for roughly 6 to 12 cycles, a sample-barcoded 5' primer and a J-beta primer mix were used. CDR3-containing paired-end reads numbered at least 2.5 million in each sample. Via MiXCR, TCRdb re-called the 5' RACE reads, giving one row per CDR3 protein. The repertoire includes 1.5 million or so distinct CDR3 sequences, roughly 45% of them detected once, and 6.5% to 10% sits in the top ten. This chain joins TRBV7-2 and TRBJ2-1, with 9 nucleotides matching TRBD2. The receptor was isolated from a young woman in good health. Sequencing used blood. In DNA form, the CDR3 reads TGTGCCAGCAGCTTACTGGCGGGAGGGCCCCTCAATGAGCAGTTCTTC. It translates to CASSLLAGGPLNEQFF.